Listed here is a single T cell receptor beta chain. This record comes from a study of blood T cell repertoires in COVID-19. Study-level background: There were acute and convalescent COVID-19 samples, and they came from the United States, Italy and Spain. The analysed material was cDNA or gDNA that came from T cells, B-cell-depleted T cells, or PBMCs.

Germline V CDR1 and CDR2: SGHAT, FQNNGV. J gave up 7 bases and V 5 bases, and 7 bases lay outside the gene matches. The CDR3 runs 14 residues. Under the authors' procedure: It was from reference gene primer amplification that nucleated cell counts were estimated. Generated by immunoSEQ multiplex PCR, the TCRdb table keeps only in-frame clones and is missing some. That table is the source of V, J and clone size, and D and trimming were worked out from the DNA. Among about 98,000 clones listed, approximately 80% were seen once. The source material was peripheral blood. This chain connects TRBV11-2 to TRBJ1-5, with 8 bases lining up with TRBD1. This TCR was sampled from a man in his 70s with active or convalescent COVID-19. CDR3 DNA: TGTGCCAGCAGCCGGACAGGGATGGGGCAGCCCCAGCATTTT. This gives the protein CASSRTGMGQPQHF. Combining the CDR3 with reference TRBV11-2 and TRBJ1-5 gives the whole variable domain EAGVAQSPRYKIIEKRQSVAFWCNPISGHATLYWYQQILGQGPKLLIQFQNNGVVDDSQLPKDRFSAERLKGVDSTLKIQPAKLEDSAVYLCASSRTGMGQPQHFGDGTRLSIL.